This T cell receptor beta chain was observed in a study of T cell responses to AZD1222 COVID-19 vaccine (dated by TCRdb to the early 2020s). The study in broad terms: AZD1222 recipients with second doses at about 4 weeks or about 12 weeks were pooled, because spike-specific TCR depth and breadth did not differ between schedules. A total of approximately 250 trial participants underwent TCR sequencing, of whom about 200 had received two doses of AZD1222 and roughly 26 had received two doses of the MenACWY control vaccine. Trial participants were enrolled by age into subgroups of 18-55, 56-69 and 70-plus years, and around 150, 29 and 61 TCR-sequenced participants, respectively, were included in these subgroups. What the research found in general, with its limitations: Participants were mostly white British, with more females than males. The authors suggested clonal diversity may have been underestimated. Vaccine-associated CD4 TCRs spanned the whole spike protein, with dominant responses in regions 160-218 and 743-854. Epitopes outside the regions mutated in the B.1.351 and B.1.1.7 variants were reportedly recognized by nearly half of the unique spike-specific TCRs. Because no day 14 peak-response samples were available, the repertoires could be characterized only after the peak T cell response. In the small 56-69-year group, the increase in depth fell short of significance, most likely because of low power. After two AZD1222 doses, both the breadth and the depth of spike-specific TCRs were significantly higher than at day 0 and than in MenACWY recipients. Conclusions about previously exposed vaccinees were limited because only 5 or 6 AZD1222 recipients were SARS-CoV-2 seropositive at baseline.

The time point label here, explained by the study, means: baseline before first vaccination. Samples from vaccinated people were obtained from the UK trials COV001 and COV002, which included a single-blind randomized controlled phase 2/3 trial of AZD1222 (ChAdOx1 nCoV-19) in healthy adults. Trial participant PBMC samples were collected at day 0 and day 28 after the second dose for TCRbeta chain sequencing. The CDR3 regions of human TCRbeta chains were subjected to immunosequencing. As for the authors' bioinformatics: TCRs in the repertoires were compared against a reference library of SARS-CoV-2-specific TCRs that had been generated with the MIRA antigen-specificity platform. Breadth meant the fraction of unique TCRs that were SARS-CoV-2-associated, whereas depth meant the fraction of total T cells that were SARS-CoV-2-associated. Each spike-specific TCR was assigned to its reactive spike region and to a CD4 or CD8 class using the MIRA data. Log10-transformed breadth and depth values were compared by one-way ANOVA with Sidak's multiple comparisons tests. TCRdb mirrors the immuneACCESS table, restricted to in-frame sequences. Some clones are absent from its copies; in checked studies, under half trace to an unresolved V gene, and the reason for the others is unknown. D and trimming were read from the DNA, whereas the V and J calls and clone size are those reported in that table. This sample has approximately 180,000 clones in its table, and just over 85% of those were observed once. 7.7% of the sample rests with the top ten.

A note on this clone: It lacks a known antigen. No much larger clonotype is one base removed from it; base qualities were not supplied.

There are 14 amino acids in the CDR3, from cysteine to phenylalanine inclusive. Of all the DNA, just the CDR3 is kept, 42 bases in frame from base 1. CDR1 and CDR2 were assigned from the germline V gene as MNHEY and SVGAGI. Germline trimming: 0 bases from V, 6 bases from J; junction bases outside gene matches: 2. The V gene is TRBV6-5 and the J gene is TRBJ1-2; 9 junctional bases match TRBD1. The sequence was obtained from an adult in good health. Sequences were derived from peripheral blood, sampled on day 0 of AZD1222 vaccination. The CDR3 amino acid sequence is: CASSYSGTGNGYTF. The base sequence is TGTGCCAGCAGTTACTCGGGGACAGGGAATGGCTACACCTTC.